The 20 T cell receptor beta chains presented below share a single source sample, sequenced in a study of blood T cell repertoires in COVID-19 (dated by TCRdb to about 2020). The library was generated by the immunoSEQ multiplex PCR assay. Here the immuneACCESS table is served through TCRdb, limited to in-frame sequences with V and J called. Missing clones are a known gap in these copies; in checked studies unresolved V genes cover under half, and the rest lacks a known reason. The sample table contains around 130,000 clones; only one count was recorded for around 83% of them. The ten largest account for roughly 9% of the sample. The sample comprised peripheral blood. These receptor sequences come from a man between 40 and 49 years old with active or convalescent COVID-19.

The rearrangement links TRBV11-2 to TRBJ1-2; 7 bases agree with TRBD1. The CDR3 is 15 residues long. Looked up from germline, CDR1 is SGHAT and CDR2 is FQNNGV. Trimming at V came to 5 bases and at J to 2 bases, leaving 8 bases not matched to a gene. The CDR3 DNA is TGTGCCAGCAGCCGGGCGGGACAGCAAAACTATGGCTACACCTTC. It yields the protein CASSRAGQQNYGYTF.

The chain has TRBV7-2 and TRBJ2-7; D is perhaps TRBD1 (6 bases). Germline lookup yields CDR1 SGHTA and CDR2 FQGNSA. CDR3 length: 15 residues. Trimming shortened V by 1 base and J by 1 base, and 11 bases separated the two germline ends. CDR3 loop: CASSLGRDTSYEQYF. DNA of the CDR3: TGTGCCAGCAGCTTAGGACGGGACACTTCCTACGAGCAGTACTTC.

The chain links TRBV3-1 (or the pseudogene TRBV3-2) to TRBJ2-1, with D possibly being TRBD1 (6 bases). The CDR3 is 15 residues long. Between the trimmed V and J ends, which lost 2 bases and 3 bases, there was a span of 11 bases. The germline V gene encodes CDR1 LGHDT and CDR2 YNNKEL (reference sequence). CDR3 region: CASSQRDTNYNEQFF. The CDR3 region has the DNA TGTGCCAGCAGCCAACGGGACACCAACTACAATGAGCAGTTCTTC.

The rearrangement links TRBV7-2 to TRBJ2-1; 8 nucleotides line up with TRBD2. Germline V lookup: CDR1 SGHTA, CDR2 FQGNSA. This CDR3 spans 13 amino acids. The V gene end was trimmed by 5 bases and the J gene end by 9 bases; junction bases not matched to a gene: 6. The CDR3 sequence: CASSQRGGVEQFF. The CDR3 DNA reads TGTGCCAGCAGCCAACGGGGGGGGGTTGAGCAGTTCTTC.

The V and J genes are TRBV5-1 and TRBJ2-1; 8 bases are shared with TRBD1. Looked up from germline, CDR1 is SGHRS and CDR2 is YFSETQ. The CDR3 is made up of 13 amino acids. J gave up 8 bases and V 2 bases, and 3 bases lay outside the gene matches. The CDR3 loop reads CASSFGQGDEQFF. The CDR3 coding sequence is TGCGCCAGCAGCTTTGGACAGGGAGATGAGCAGTTCTTC.

The chain combines TRBV7-9 with TRBJ2-2; D perhaps matches TRBD2 (6 bases). Germline loops: CDR1 SEHNR, CDR2 FQNEAQ (reference sequence). The CDR3 consists of 17 residues. V lost 0 bases to trimming and J lost 4 bases, with 15 bases between them. The CDR3 nucleotides read TGTGCCAGCAGCTTAGCGCCATCGGGGGTCGTCACCGGGGAGCTGTTTTTT. This codes for CASSLAPSGVVTGELFF.

The chain carries TRBV6-1 and TRBJ1-1; D possibly corresponds to TRBD1 (6 bases). Trimming removed 2 bases from V and 11 bases from J, with 12 bases in between. This CDR3 is 12 amino acids long. Germline V CDR1 and CDR2: MNHNS, SASEGT. The CDR3 bases are TGTGCCAGCAGTGAACACCGGGACATGGCTTTCTTT. Translating it yields CASSEHRDMAFF.

CDR3 nucleotide sequence: TGTGCCAGCAAGGGGACAATCCACGAGCAGTACTTC. It codes for CASKGTIHEQYF. The gene calls are TRBV6-5 and TRBJ2-7, with D possibly TRBD1 on 6 matching bases. The CDR3 length is 12 residues. Germline V gene lookup returns CDR1 MNHEY and CDR2 SVGAGI. V lost 7 bases to trimming and J lost 5 bases, with 12 bases between them.

There are a few counts of this clone. This chain connects TRBV7-9 to TRBJ1-2; 10 nucleotides agree with TRBD1. This CDR3 contains 14 residues. Germline CDR1 is SEHNR and CDR2 is FQNEAQ (reference sequence). Losses at the gene ends were 5 bases for V and 6 bases for J; bases not matched to a gene: 6. CDR3 sequence reads: CASSQGQGEDGYTF. The CDR3, as DNA: TGTGCCAGCAGCCAAGGACAGGGGGAAGATGGCTACACCTTC.

The DNA of the CDR3 is TGCGCCAGCAGCTTGGTCCCTCAGGGAAGCTCTGGAAACACCATATATTTT. Protein sequence: CASSLVPQGSSGNTIYF. The gene calls are TRBV5-1 and TRBJ1-3; possible D gene TRBD1, 5 bases. CDR3 length equals 17 residues. Germline CDR1 is SGHRS and CDR2 is YFSETQ. Trimming pared 0 bases from V and 0 bases from J, leaving 13 bases between.

The sample holds one count of this clone. The chain joins TRBV30 to TRBJ1-3, with a weak D call TRBD1 (5 bases). The ends were cut back, 2 bases at V and 5 bases at J, with 13 bases in the middle. Germline values: CDR1 GTSNPN, CDR2 SVGIG (reference sequence). The CDR3 runs 14 residues. CDR3 residues: CAWSPGGFRNTIYF. The CDR3 nucleotides are TGTGCCTGGAGTCCCGGGGGGTTTCGAAACACCATATATTTT.

Regarding this clone: Other nucleotide sequences from this sample produce the same CDR3. This chain uses TRBV7-9 with TRBJ2-7; D is unresolved. Trimming took 3 bases from V and 4 from J, leaving 4 bases between them. The CDR3 is 11 residues long. The germline gives CDR1 SEHNR, CDR2 FQNEAQ (reference sequence). The CDR3 bases are TGTGCCAGCAGCTTTCAGTACGAGCAGTACTTC. Translation gives CASSFQYEQYF. The complete variable domain, with remaining parts taken from reference TRBV7-9 and TRBJ2-7, reads DTGVSQNPRHKITKRGQNVTFRCDPISEHNRLYWYRQTLGQGPEFLTYFQNEAQLEKSRLLSDRFSAERPKGSFSTLEIQRTEQGDSAMYLCASSFQYEQYFGPGTRLTVT.

A remark on this clone: In the same sample, other DNA sequences code for this CDR3. The chain uses TRBV5-1 and TRBJ2-7, with 11 bases matching TRBD2. Germline V gene sequence: CDR1 SGHRS, CDR2 YFSETQ. J was trimmed by 3 bases and V by 3 bases; bases with no gene match: 5. The length of the CDR3 is 15 residues. CDR3 region: CASSSSGTSGYEQYF. CDR3 nucleotides: TGCGCCAGCAGCTCATCCGGGACTAGCGGCTACGAGCAGTACTTC.

V usage is TRBV14 and J usage is TRBJ1-1, with a tentative D call TRBD1 (6 bases). V was shortened by 1 base and J by 1 base, with 16 bases between the two germline ends. The germline CDR1 and CDR2 sequences are SGHDN and FVKESK. This CDR3 spans 17 amino acids. The CDR3 loop reads CASSQVGQTGRNTEAFF. The CDR3 DNA sequence: TGTGCCAGCAGCCAAGTGGGACAAACAGGGCGGAACACTGAAGCTTTCTTT.

This chain links TRBV7-2 with TRBJ2-2; 11 bases are a match to TRBD2. The length of the CDR3 is 16 residues. The germline V gene encodes CDR1 SGHTA and CDR2 FQGNSA. Germline trimming cut 1 base from V and 5 bases from J; bases unmatched to any gene: 3. CDR3 nucleotides: TGTGCCAGCAGCTTAGTGGGGACTAGCGGAACCGGGGAGCTGTTTTTT. Translation gives CASSLVGTSGTGELFF.

The rearrangement joins TRBV6-5 to TRBJ2-2; 7 bases are a match to TRBD2. V shed 7 bases and J 0 bases; nucleotides not matched to a gene: 5. CDR3 size: 15 residues. The germline CDR1 and CDR2 sequences are MNHEY and SVGAGI. The CDR3 protein is CASIGLVPNTGELFF. The CDR3 nucleotides are TGTGCCAGCATCGGACTAGTCCCGAACACCGGGGAGCTGTTTTTT.

The gene calls are TRBV2 and TRBJ2-2; TRBD2 is a possible D gene (6 bases). This CDR3 contains 12 residues. Between the trimmed V and J ends, which lost 7 bases and 6 bases, there was a span of 9 bases. From germline, CDR1 is SNHLY and CDR2 FYNNEI. CDR3 in amino acids: CASITGAGELFF. DNA of the CDR3: TGTGCCAGCATTACGGGGGCCGGGGAGCTGTTTTTT.

This chain links TRBV11-2 with TRBJ1-3; D is ambiguous. V lost 5 bases and J lost 0, with 11 bases in between. CDR3 length equals 15 residues. Germline V gene data show CDR1 as SGHAT and CDR2 as FQNNGV. CDR3 DNA sequence: TGTGCCAGCAGCATTACAGAACTCTCTGGAAACACCATATATTTT. Translating it yields CASSITELSGNTIYF.

The chain employs TRBV18 and TRBJ1-1, with D uncertain. Germline loops: CDR1 KGHSH, CDR2 LQKENI. There are 15 residues in the CDR3. The V and J ends lost 1 base and 1 base respectively, with 10 bases between them. DNA of the CDR3: TGTGCCAGCTCACCACGGGGAGCAGAGAACACTGAAGCTTTCTTT. It yields the protein CASSPRGAENTEAFF.

Here the CDR3 reads CASSLELGYTF. As DNA, the CDR3 is TGTGCCAGCAGCTTAGAATTAGGCTACACCTTC. V usage is TRBV7-2 and J usage is TRBJ1-2; D not certain. This CDR3 comprises 11 residues. Germline CDR1 reads SGHTA; CDR2 reads FQGNSA. V lost 1 base to trimming and J lost 8 bases, with 5 bases between them.